Shown below are 9 T cell receptor beta chains from a single sample sequenced in a study of blood T cell repertoires in COVID-19. This table comes from immunoSEQ multiplex PCR, and its TCRdb copy is limited to in-frame clones, with some not included. The sample contains 220,000 or so clones, approximately 86% of which appear only once. Sequencing was carried out using peripheral blood. The receptors here all came from a woman in her forties or fifties with COVID-19, enrolled during active disease.

The V gene is TRBV21-1, the J gene TRBJ2-4; the table's D gene call, TRBD1, was not cross checked with the DNA. TRBV21-1 is flagged as a pseudogene. CDR3 length: 16 amino acids. This CDR3 is CASTYGTGGVENIQYF. The CDR3 region has the DNA TGTGCCAGCACCTACGGGACAGGGGGTGTCGAGAACATTCAGTACTTC.

CDR3 region: CASRKDLARGDTQYF. DNA of the CDR3: TGTGCCAGCAGGAAGGACCTAGCAAGGGGGGATACGCAGTATTTT. The gene calls are TRBV2 and TRBJ2-3; D is perhaps TRBD1 (6 bases). V shed 6 bases and J shed 6 bases, with 19 bases lying between them. The CDR3 is 15 residues long. The germline CDR1 and CDR2 sequences are SNHLY and FYNNEI. Full variable domain (remainder filled in from reference TRBV2 and TRBJ2-3): EPEVTQTPSHQVTQMGQEVILRCVPISNHLYFYWYRQILGQKVEFLVSFYNNEISEKSEIFDDQFSVERPDGSNFTLKIRSTKLEDSAMYFCASRKDLARGDTQYFGPGTRLTVL.

The V gene is TRBV7-2, the J gene TRBJ1-2, with D possibly being TRBD1 (5 bases). The length of the CDR3 is 18 residues. V was clipped by 5 bases and J by 7 bases, with 29 bases between them. Germline V gene lookup returns CDR1 SGHTA and CDR2 FQGNSA. The CDR3 DNA follows: TGTGCCAGCAGCCCTACGATAGCCTCGACAGCCGTCTGGGGTGGCTACACCTTC. Protein: CASSPTIASTAVWGGYTF.

This clone was recorded a few times. The V call is TRBV25-1, the J call TRBJ1-2, with D possibly TRBD1 on 5 matching bases. Germline-derived CDR1 and CDR2 are MGHDK and SYGVNS. The CDR3 contains 17 residues. With 1 base removed from V and 4 bases from J, the gap between germline ends came to 19 bases. The CDR3 DNA follows: TGTGCCAGCAGTGAATGGACCCCGCAGGGTGGGCCCTATGGCTACACCTTC. It yields the protein CASSEWTPQGGPYGYTF.

The chain recombines TRBV24-1 with TRBJ1-5, with TRBD1 matching 10 bases. J was trimmed by 5 bases and V by 8 bases; bases with no gene match: 8. The germline CDR1 and CDR2 sequences are KGHDR and SFDVKD. The CDR3 has 15 residues. The CDR3 DNA sequence: TGTGCCACCACCCTCCGGGACAGGGGCGATCAGCCCCAGCATTTT. The encoded protein is CATTLRDRGDQPQHF.

The chain has TRBV6-2 or TRBV6-3 and TRBJ2-7; the match to TRBD2 covers 7 bases. The germline V gene has CDR1 MNHEY and CDR2 SVGEGT. CDR3 size: 19 residues. J was trimmed by 0 bases and V by 2 bases; bases with no gene match: 16. The CDR3 spells CASSYARKAGVSSSYEQYF. CDR3 coding DNA: TGTGCCAGCAGTTACGCGAGAAAGGCGGGGGTATCGAGCTCCTACGAGCAGTACTTC.

The chain is built from TRBV6-4 and TRBJ1-5, with D perhaps TRBD1 (6 bases). V gave up 4 bases and J gave up 4 bases, with 8 bases separating them. The CDR3 consists of 13 residues. Germline V gene sequence: CDR1 MRHNA, CDR2 SNTAGT. CDR3 in amino acids: CASSVGQNQPQHF. The CDR3 DNA follows: TGTGCCAGCAGTGTTGGACAGAATCAGCCCCAGCATTTT.

The chain combines TRBV7-3 with TRBJ2-2; D might be TRBD1 (6 bases). The CDR3 totals 17 residues. The V end lost 5 bases, the J end lost 4 bases, and 20 bases lay between the germline ends. Germline V gene lookup returns CDR1 SGHTA and CDR2 FQGTGA. CDR3 nucleotide sequence: TGTGCCAGCAGCCCCGCTGCCCCAGGGGTGGGCACCGGGGAGCTGTTTTTT. Translation: CASSPAAPGVGTGELFF.

This sequence joins TRBV6-5 and TRBJ2-1; a possible D gene is TRBD2 (6 bases). CDR1 is MNHEY, CDR2 SVGAGI, per germline. Trimming shortened V by 0 bases and J by 5 bases, and 11 bases separated the two germline ends. CDR3 size: 15 residues. Here the CDR3 DNA reads TGTGCCAGCAGTTACTCGTGGCGGGGTCACAATGAGCAGTTCTTC. Amino acid sequence: CASSYSWRGHNEQFF.